The sequence of this T cell receptor beta chain was determined in a study of Ad26.COV2.S vaccination and SARS-CoV-2 variants. Study results and caveats: Researchers reported similar non-spike TCR breadth in vaccine and placebo recipients.

This sample's treatment: roughly 18 received Ad26.COV2.S at low or high dose, single or two shots; 5 received placebo; per-sample allocation not given. Sampling happened 63 days after the first vaccine or placebo injection. Notes on this clone: No antigen is known for it.

This CDR3 contains 11 residues. CDR1 is SGHTS, CDR2 YDEGEE, per germline. V was cut by 0 bases and J by 6 bases, with 1 base left in between. The assay was immunoSEQ multiplex PCR, and TCRdb's table has in-frame clones only and misses some. The table has some 340,000 clones, roughly 86% seen once; the top ten hold 1.5% to 2%. Material: peripheral blood, obtained in a trial of Ad26.COV2.S vaccine versus placebo. The rearrangement uses TRBV5-8 and TRBJ1-5; D uncertain. The receptor was isolated from a person aged 18-60 years who received the Ad26.COV2.S COVID-19 vaccine or a placebo. DNA for the CDR3: TGTGCCAGCAGCTTGGCTCAGCCCCAGCATTTT. Translation gives CASSLAQPQHF.